This TCR beta chain was identified during a study of CD8 T cells in Susac syndrome. The authors reverse transcribed roughly 0.5 to 1 ug RNA with random hexamers. The immunoSEQ assay covered 54 Vbeta and 13 Jbeta segments for CDR3. TCRdb processed the immunoSEQ multiplex PCR reads anew with MiXCR; each CDR3 protein has one entry. There are about 300,000 distinct CDR3 sequences in the sample; roughly nine tenths occur only once, and roughly 0.059% lies in the top ten. This clonotype was seen a few times. The CDR3 is 17 residues long. From germline, CDR1 is LGHDT and CDR2 YNNKEL (reference sequence). The V end lost 3 bases, the J end lost 5 bases, and 23 bases lay between the germline ends. The study sequenced TCR beta in blood CD8+ and CD4+ T cells. Isolation of CD8+ and CD4+ T cells was performed negatively, whereas enrichment of TEMRA cells was done by FACS.

Material: CD4+ T cells from PBMCs. This receptor was identified in a human donor with multiple sclerosis. The rearrangement uses TRBV3-1 and TRBJ2-7; D ambiguous. The DNA for the CDR3 is TGTGCCAGCAGCCACTTTCGAGGCGGCCATCGGTCCCACGAGCAGTACTTC. Translating gives CASSHFRGGHRSHEQYF.